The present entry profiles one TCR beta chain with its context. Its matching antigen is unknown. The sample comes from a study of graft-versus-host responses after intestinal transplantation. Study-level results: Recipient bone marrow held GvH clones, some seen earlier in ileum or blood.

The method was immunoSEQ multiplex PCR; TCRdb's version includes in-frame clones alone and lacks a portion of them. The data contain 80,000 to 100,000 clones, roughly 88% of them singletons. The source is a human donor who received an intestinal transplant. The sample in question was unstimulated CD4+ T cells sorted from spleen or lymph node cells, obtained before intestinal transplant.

The CDR3 protein is CASSAPTSGSYEQYF. CDR3 in DNA: TGTGCCAGCAGCGCACCTACTAGCGGGTCCTACGAGCAGTACTTC. V usage is TRBV7-9 and J usage is TRBJ2-7; 9 positions match TRBD2. Germline CDR1 is SEHNR and CDR2 is FQNEAQ (reference sequence). Losses at the gene ends were 5 bases for V and 1 base for J; bases not matched to a gene: 6. The CDR3 totals 15 residues.